This is a list of T cell receptor beta chains from one sample in a study of blood T cell repertoires in COVID-19. Profiled with immunoSEQ multiplex PCR; TCRdb holds only in-frame clones, not every one. The sample includes 150,000 to 190,000 clones, about 86% of them seen just once. Sequenced material: PBMCs or T cells enriched from blood (not recorded which). All receptors come from a man between 45 and 60 years old who had recovered from COVID-19. Both conserved end residues are part of each CDR3. Each record gives: J gene, D gene, V gene, clone size, CDR3 protein, CDR3 DNA. D genes are given only for firm matches. Clone size is stated in some rows and not others, as once, few, many or a class when expanded.

>TRBJ1-2|-|TRBV7-8|-
CASTGGRGVYGYTF
TGTGCCAGCACCGGAGGGAGGGGGGTCTATGGCTACACCTTC
>TRBJ2-5|-|TRBV6-5|once
CASSTLPETQYF
TGTGCCAGCAGTACTCTACCAGAGACCCAGTACTTC
>TRBJ1-5|TRBD1|TRBV6-1|-
CASSEAGQGAWQPQHF
TGTGCCAGCAGTGAAGCGGGACAGGGGGCATGGCAGCCCCAGCATTTT
>TRBJ1-2|TRBD1|TRBV18|-
CASSPGQVSHGYTF
TGTGCCAGCTCACCTGGACAGGTATCTCATGGCTACACCTTC
>TRBJ2-3|TRBD1|TRBV18|once
CASSPPVGQGTDTQYF
TGTGCCAGCTCACCACCGGTAGGACAGGGGACAGATACGCAGTATTTT
>TRBJ2-1|TRBD2|TRBV7-3|few
CASSLGYKTTSGGSGSYNEQFF
TGTGCCAGCAGCTTAGGATATAAAACGACTAGCGGGGGATCGGGCTCCTACAATGAGCAGTTCTTC
>TRBJ1-5|-|TRBV9|-
CASSPSGKQPQHF
TGTGCCAGCAGCCCCTCCGGGAAACAGCCCCAGCATTTT
>TRBJ2-5|TRBD2|TRBV5-4|-
CASSRGLAGGMVETQYF
TGTGCCAGCAGCCGGGGACTAGCGGGGGGGATGGTGGAGACCCAGTACTTC
>TRBJ1-5|TRBD1|TRBV6-1|-
CASSEAETGVQPQHF
TGTGCCAGCAGTGAAGCGGAGACAGGGGTTCAGCCCCAGCATTTT
>TRBJ1-1|-|TRBV5-1|-
CASSLEQNTEAFF
TGCGCCAGCAGCTTGGAACAGAACACTGAAGCTTTCTTT
>TRBJ1-2|TRBD1|TRBV20-1|-
CSASLPGQGAILYGYTF
TGCAGTGCTAGTCTACCGGGACAGGGGGCGATTTTGTATGGCTACACCTTC
>TRBJ1-1|-|TRBV6-5|-
CASSYSPMSEAFF
TGTGCCAGCAGTTACAGCCCAATGTCTGAAGCTTTCTTT
>TRBJ2-7|TRBD2|TRBV30|-
CAWSQRGGTYEQYF
TGTGCCTGGAGCCAGCGGGGGGGAACCTACGAGCAGTACTTC
>TRBJ1-6|TRBD1|TRBV2|-
CASRGTVNSPLHF
TGTGCCAGCAGAGGGACAGTTAATTCACCCCTCCACTTT
>TRBJ2-2|-|TRBV12-2|-
CASRLIRRRGGRTGELFF
TGTGCAAGTCGCTTAATTCGGCGGCGGGGGGGCCGCACCGGGGAGCTGTTTTTT
>TRBJ2-2|TRBD2|TRBV10-1|-
CASSASGGDYTGELFF
TGCGCCAGCAGCGCGTCCGGGGGGGATTACACCGGGGAGCTGTTTTTT
>TRBJ2-7|TRBD1|TRBV5-1|-
CASSLDGTVSYEQYF
TGCGCCAGCAGCTTGGATGGGACAGTTTCCTACGAGCAGTACTTC
>TRBJ2-5|TRBD2|TRBV2|-
CASGRGETQYF
TGTGCCAGCGGGAGGGGAGAGACCCAGTACTTC
>TRBJ2-7|TRBD1|TRBV7-8|-
CASSWGQGAVYEQYF
TGTGCCAGCAGCTGGGGACAGGGGGCTGTCTACGAGCAGTACTTC
>TRBJ2-3|TRBD1|TRBV9|few
CASSVVPGGGTDTQYF
TGTGCCAGCAGCGTAGTCCCAGGGGGAGGCACAGATACGCAGTATTTT
>TRBJ1-1|-|TRBV7-9|few
CASSLTRTENTEAFF
TGTGCCAGCAGCTTAACGAGGACAGAGAACACTGAAGCTTTCTTT
>TRBJ2-3|TRBD2|TRBV5-6|-
CASSLRLAGGPLTDTQYF
TGTGCCAGCAGCTTGAGGCTAGCGGGGGGCCCCCTCACAGATACGCAGTATTTT
>TRBJ1-2|TRBD1|TRBV5-4|-
CASSLNSGTGFLRAGYTF
TGTGCCAGCAGCTTGAATTCCGGGACAGGGTTTCTAAGGGCTGGCTACACCTTC
>TRBJ2-6|-|TRBV5-3|-
CARSSERQPRSGANVLTF
TGTGCCAGAAGCTCCGAGAGACAGCCCCGCTCTGGGGCCAACGTCCTGACTTTC
>TRBJ2-7|TRBD2|TRBV7-6|-
CASSPGLADSYEQYF
TGTGCCAGCAGCCCTGGACTAGCGGACTCCTACGAGCAGTACTTC
>TRBJ1-1|-|TRBV5-5|-
CASSFWQNTEAFF
TGTGCCAGCAGCTTCTGGCAGAACACTGAAGCTTTCTTT
>TRBJ2-3|TRBD2|TRBV4-2|-
CASSQASSGGGTDTQYF
TGTGCCAGCAGCCAGGCGTCTAGCGGGGGAGGGACAGATACGCAGTATTTT
>TRBJ2-2|TRBD1|TRBV24-1|-
CATRGQGSTGELFF
TGTGCCACCAGAGGACAGGGAAGTACCGGGGAGCTGTTTTTT
>TRBJ1-1|-|TRBV7-2|-
CASTKSTGRYEAFF
TGTGCCAGCACCAAATCCACAGGGAGATATGAAGCTTTCTTT
>TRBJ1-3|TRBD1|TRBV2|-
CASSPSGTGARNTIYF
TGTGCCAGCAGCCCGTCCGGGACAGGGGCGAGAAACACCATATATTTT
>TRBJ1-2|-|TRBV15|-
CATSSPQVRGYTF
TGTGCCACCAGCTCCCCACAGGTTCGCGGCTACACCTTC
>TRBJ1-2|-|TRBV13|-
CASSLGGRKYGYTF
TGTGCCAGCAGCTTAGGCGGGAGGAAGTATGGCTACACCTTC
>TRBJ2-3|TRBD1|TRBV7-3|-
CASSSQGAMTDTQYF
TGTGCCAGCAGCTCACAGGGGGCTATGACAGATACGCAGTATTTT
>TRBJ2-3|-|TRBV13|-
CASSPIGSTDTQYF
TGTGCCAGCAGCCCCATTGGCAGCACAGATACGCAGTATTTT
>TRBJ1-4|TRBD1|TRBV19|-
CASSATGQTVNEKLFF
TGTGCCAGTAGCGCGACGGGACAGACTGTTAATGAAAAACTGTTTTTT
>TRBJ2-1|-|TRBV11-3|-
CASSPRQRYNEQFF
TGTGCCAGCAGCCCCCGGCAGAGGTACAATGAGCAGTTCTTC
>TRBJ2-1|TRBD1|TRBV29-1|-
CSVEIGTGWDEQFF
TGCAGCGTTGAAATCGGGACAGGGTGGGATGAGCAGTTCTTC
>TRBJ2-2|-|TRBV12-5|-
CASGLPLGTGLGELFF
TGTGCTAGTGGTTTGCCTCTGGGCACGGGACTCGGGGAGCTGTTTTTT
>TRBJ2-3|TRBD2|TRBV5-1|-
CASSSQAGGPDTQYF
TGCGCCAGCAGCTCTCAAGCGGGGGGGCCGGATACGCAGTATTTT
>TRBJ2-2|TRBD1|TRBV3-1/TRBV3-2|-
CASRLAGTGGTGELFF
TGTGCCAGCAGGTTAGCCGGGACAGGGGGCACCGGGGAGCTGTTTTTT
>TRBJ2-7|TRBD1|TRBV7-9|few
CASSLGQGAYEQYF
TGTGCCAGCAGCTTAGGACAGGGGGCTTACGAGCAGTACTTC
>TRBJ1-2|-|TRBV19|few
CASSINSGVPGYTF
TGTGCCAGTAGTATCAACTCAGGGGTTCCTGGCTACACCTTC
>TRBJ2-1|TRBD1|TRBV5-4|once
CASSYRQGSYNEQFF
TGTGCCAGCAGCTACCGACAGGGTTCCTACAATGAGCAGTTCTTC
>TRBJ1-1|-|TRBV5-4|-
CASSLQQGNTEAFF
TGTGCCAGCAGCTTGCAACAGGGGAACACTGAAGCTTTCTTT
>TRBJ1-1|-|TRBV5-6|-
CASNRVNTEAFF
TGTGCCAGCAACAGGGTGAACACTGAAGCTTTCTTT
>TRBJ1-3|TRBD1|TRBV2|-
CASSPGQKAGNTIYF
TGTGCCAGCAGCCCGGGACAGAAAGCAGGAAACACCATATATTTT
>TRBJ2-1|TRBD2|TRBV11-2|-
CASSQRGLAGGPDEQFF
TGTGCCAGCAGCCAGAGGGGACTAGCGGGGGGGCCCGATGAGCAGTTCTTC
>TRBJ1-2|-|TRBV10-3|-
CAISESGSSYGYTF
TGTGCCATCAGTGAGTCGGGCAGTTCCTATGGCTACACCTTC